The 6 T cell receptor beta chains presented below share a single source sample, sequenced in a study of shared clonotypes between healthy human individuals. Assay: immunoSEQ multiplex PCR; the TCRdb copy retains only in-frame clones and omits some. The data hold 2 million to 2.5 million clones, with about 94% observed a single time. Sequencing used naive CD4+ T cells sorted from blood. Subset described: CD45RA+ positively selected. These receptors were taken from a man younger than 30 in good health.

The chain carries TRBV30 and TRBJ2-2; a possible D gene is TRBD1 (6 bases). Germline CDR1 reads GTSNPN; CDR2 reads SVGIG (reference sequence). The CDR3 is 13 residues long. V was clipped by 2 bases and J by 8 bases, with 12 bases between them. The CDR3 spells CAWSLQGVGELFF. The CDR3 coding sequence is TGTGCCTGGAGTTTACAGGGAGTTGGGGAGCTGTTTTTT.

The chain has TRBV5-6 and TRBJ1-4; D is perhaps TRBD1 (6 bases). CDR1 and CDR2 from the germline V gene are SGHDT and YYEEEE. V was cut by 4 bases and J by 2 bases, with 12 bases left in between. The CDR3 runs to 15 residues. The CDR3 region has the DNA TGTGCCAGCAGCCGCCGGACAGTCACTAATGAAAAACTGTTTTTT. Its translation: CASSRRTVTNEKLFF.

The V call is TRBV27, the J call TRBJ2-7; D possibly corresponds to TRBD1 (5 bases). The length of the CDR3 is 15 residues. Germline loops: CDR1 MNHEY, CDR2 SMNVEV (reference sequence). The CDR3 here is CATQLKGWESYEQYF. The CDR3 DNA is TGTGCTACTCAATTAAAGGGGTGGGAAAGCTACGAGCAGTACTTC.

This sequence joins TRBV5-6 and TRBJ2-7; possibly TRBD1 for D (5 bases). The V gene lost 1 base and the J gene lost 3 bases, with 14 bases spanning the gap. This CDR3 contains 15 residues. Per germline, CDR1 SGHDT and CDR2 YYEEEE. The CDR3 here is CASSLSGKVGYEQYF. In DNA, the CDR3 is TGTGCCAGCAGCTTGTCAGGGAAAGTCGGCTACGAGCAGTACTTC. Complete variable domain (other parts from reference TRBV5-6 and TRBJ2-7): DAGVTQSPTHLIKTRGQQVTLRCSPKSGHDTVSWYQQALGQGPQFIFQYYEEEERQRGNFPDRFSGHQFPNYSSELNVNALLLGDSALYLCASSLSGKVGYEQYFGPGTRLTVT.

The chain is built from TRBV15 and TRBJ2-1, with D perhaps matching TRBD1 (6 bases). The CDR3 runs to 16 residues. V shed 2 bases and J shed 0 bases, with 11 bases lying between them. Germline V gene data show CDR1 as LNHNV and CDR2 as YYDKDF (reference sequence). Here the CDR3 reads CATSRPRDISYNEQFF. In DNA, the CDR3 is TGTGCCACCAGCAGACCCCGGGACATCTCCTACAATGAGCAGTTCTTC.

V usage is TRBV5-1 and J usage is TRBJ1-1; tentatively, D is TRBD1 (6 bases). The V and J ends lost 2 bases and 1 base respectively, with 12 bases between them. CDR1 and CDR2 (germline): SGHRS, YFSETQ. This CDR3 has 15 amino acids. The DNA of the CDR3 is TGCGCCAGCAGCTTTTCCGGGACACCGAACACTGAAGCTTTCTTT. This codes for CASSFSGTPNTEAFF.